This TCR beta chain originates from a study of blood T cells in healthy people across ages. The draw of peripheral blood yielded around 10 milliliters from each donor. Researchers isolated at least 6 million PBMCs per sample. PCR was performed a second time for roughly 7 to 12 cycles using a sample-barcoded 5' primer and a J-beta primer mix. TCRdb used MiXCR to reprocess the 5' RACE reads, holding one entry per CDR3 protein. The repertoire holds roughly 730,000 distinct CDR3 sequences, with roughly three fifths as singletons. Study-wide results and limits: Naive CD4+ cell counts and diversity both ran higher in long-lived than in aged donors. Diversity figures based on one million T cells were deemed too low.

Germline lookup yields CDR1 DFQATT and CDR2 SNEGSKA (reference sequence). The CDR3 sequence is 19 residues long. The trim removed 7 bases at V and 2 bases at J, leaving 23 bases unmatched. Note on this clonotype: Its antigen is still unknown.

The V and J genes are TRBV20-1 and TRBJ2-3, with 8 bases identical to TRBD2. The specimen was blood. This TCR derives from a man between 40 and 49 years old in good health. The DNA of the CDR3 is TGCAGTGGAGCCACCAAAGCTCTGCGGGCGGGAGGTTACACAGATACGCAGTATTTT. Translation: CSGATKALRAGGYTDTQYF.